Listed here are 6 T cell receptor beta chains from one sample, sequenced in a study of Graves' ophthalmopathy and Graves' hyperthyroidism (dated by TCRdb to the late 2010s). The instrument was an Illumina HiSeq 2000. TCR beta CDR3 regions were amplified from RNA transcripts for repertoire sequencing. The first round of RT-PCR was done with HTBI primers and the Qiagen OneStep RT-PCR kit, and was followed by a second round of multiplex PCR, then size selection and purification. The raw public reads went through TCRdb reprocessing: fastp at Q25, MiXCR clone calling, in-frame beta chains kept. Merged by CDR3 protein, the rows form single entries marked with the most common genes and DNA. In this sample the table shows around 1,000,000 distinct CDR3 sequences, less than 45% of which occur a single time. The top ten clones comprise 11% of the sample. Source material: peripheral blood or thyroid tissue (not recorded which). The receptors stem from an adult man with Graves' hyperthyroidism.

This clonotype was observed many times. The chain uses TRBV14 and TRBJ2-5, with a weak D call TRBD1 (5 bases). The V end was cut by 1 base, the J end by 4 bases, with 13 bases between. Germline V CDR1 and CDR2: SGHDN, FVKESK. The CDR3 sequence is 15 residues long. This CDR3 reads CASSQVRGFGETQYF. The CDR3 bases are TGTGCCAGCAGCCAAGTAAGGGGTTTTGGAGAGACCCAGTACTTC.

This clonotype was picked up many times. The rearrangement joins TRBV7-9 to TRBJ2-5; D gene unclear. The CDR3 spans 14 residues. V was pared by 2 bases and J by 0 bases, with 7 bases between. CDR1 and CDR2 from the germline V gene are SEHNR and FQNEAQ (reference sequence). CDR3 bases: TGTGCCAGCAGCTTACAGTTTTACCAAGAGACCCAGTACTTC. Its protein is CASSLQFYQETQYF.

In its sample, this clonotype was seen a few times. The chain is built from TRBV20-1 and TRBJ1-5, with D unclear. This CDR3 is 15 amino acids long. CDR1 is DFQATT, CDR2 SNEGSKA, per germline (reference sequence). Trimming left V 0 bases short and J 3 bases short, with 12 bases between. The CDR3 DNA reads TGCAGTGCTAGAGAAATGGTAGGGTTCAATCAGCCCCAGCATTTT. It encodes CSAREMVGFNQPQHF.

This clonotype was counted at least ten times. The chain carries TRBV11-2 and TRBJ2-7; possibly TRBD1 for D (6 bases). In germline, CDR1 is SGHAT, CDR2 FQNNGV. The V and J ends lost 7 bases and 3 bases respectively, with 13 bases between them. The CDR3 length is 13 residues. CDR3 nucleotides: TGTGCCAGCAACTGGACAGAGCGCTACGAGCAGTACTTC. Translated: CASNWTERYEQYF.

The V and J genes are TRBV10-3 and TRBJ2-7; possible D gene TRBD1, 5 bases. CDR1 is ENHRY, CDR2 SYGVKD, per germline. The CDR3 loop spans 13 amino acids. V was clipped by 4 bases and J by 4 bases, with 11 bases between them. This CDR3 is CAISAAGRYEQYF. The DNA for the CDR3 is TGTGCCATCAGTGCGGCAGGGCGGTACGAGCAGTACTTC.

CDR3 residues: CATSGGTGAPGEQYF. The DNA for the CDR3 is TGTGCCACCAGTGGGGGGACGGGAGCTCCGGGGGAGCAGTACTTC. The chain employs TRBV15 and TRBJ2-7, with D perhaps matching TRBD2 (6 bases). CDR1 LNHNV and CDR2 YYDKDF come from the germline V gene (reference sequence). The CDR3 is 15 amino acids. The V end lost 6 bases, the J end lost 7 bases, and 22 bases lay between the germline ends.